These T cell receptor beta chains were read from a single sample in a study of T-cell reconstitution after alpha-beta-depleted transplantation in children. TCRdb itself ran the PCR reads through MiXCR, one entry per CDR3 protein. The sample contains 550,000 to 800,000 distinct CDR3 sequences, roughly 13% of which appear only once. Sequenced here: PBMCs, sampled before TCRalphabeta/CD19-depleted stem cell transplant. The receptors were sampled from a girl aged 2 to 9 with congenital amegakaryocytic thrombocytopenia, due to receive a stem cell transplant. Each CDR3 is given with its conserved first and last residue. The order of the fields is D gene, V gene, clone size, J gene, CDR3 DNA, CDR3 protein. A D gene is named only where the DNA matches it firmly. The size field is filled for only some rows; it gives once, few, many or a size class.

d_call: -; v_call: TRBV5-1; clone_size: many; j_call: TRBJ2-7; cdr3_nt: TGCGCCAGCAGCTTGGGGTTTCGGGACGAGCAGTACTTC; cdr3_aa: CASSLGFRDEQYF
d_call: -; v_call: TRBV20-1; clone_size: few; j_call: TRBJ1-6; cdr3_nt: TGCAGTGCTAGAGAACAGGGATCCGGATCACCCCTCCACTTT; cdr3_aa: CSAREQGSGSPLHF
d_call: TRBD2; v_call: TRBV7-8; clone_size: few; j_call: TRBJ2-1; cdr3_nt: TGTGCCAGCAGCTTAATGGGCGGGGGGGCCTACAATGAGCAGTTCTTC; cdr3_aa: CASSLMGGGAYNEQFF
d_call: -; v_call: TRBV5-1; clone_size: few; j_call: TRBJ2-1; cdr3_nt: TGCGCCAGCAGCTTGGTAGAAACGATCCTCCCATCGAACAATGAGCAGTTCTTC; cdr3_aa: CASSLVETILPSNNEQFF
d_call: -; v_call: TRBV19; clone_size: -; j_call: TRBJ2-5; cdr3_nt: TGTGCCAGTAGTTCGATCAGGGGAAATAAGGAGACCCAGTACTTC; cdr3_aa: CASSSIRGNKETQYF
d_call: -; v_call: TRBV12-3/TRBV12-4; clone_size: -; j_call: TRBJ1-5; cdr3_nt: TGTGCCAGCAGCCACCTAGTTGAGCCCCAGCATTTT; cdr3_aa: CASSHLVEPQHF
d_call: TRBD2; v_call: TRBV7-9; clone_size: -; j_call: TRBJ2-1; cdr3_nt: TGTGCCAGCAGCCATCCGGGACTAGGGTTCTATGAGCAGTTCTTC; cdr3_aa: CASSHPGLGFYEQFF
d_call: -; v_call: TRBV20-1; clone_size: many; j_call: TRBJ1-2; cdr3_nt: TGCACGGTCTGGGACCGGTATGGCTACACCTTC; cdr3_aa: CTVWDRYGYTF
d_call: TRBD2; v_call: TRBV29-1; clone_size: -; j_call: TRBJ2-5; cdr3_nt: TGCAGCGTTGCTCTAGCGGGACCAGAGACCCAGTACTTC; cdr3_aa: CSVALAGPETQYF
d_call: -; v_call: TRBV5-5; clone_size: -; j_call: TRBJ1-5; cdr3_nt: TGTGCCAGCAGCCCGCGTCTCGAGATTTATAGCAATCAGCCCCAGCATTTT; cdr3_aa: CASSPRLEIYSNQPQHF
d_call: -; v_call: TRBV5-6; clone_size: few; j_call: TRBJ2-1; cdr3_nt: TGTGCCAGCAGCTTGGCCCCTAACCGGGAGCTTGTTAATGAGCAGTTCTTC; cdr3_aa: CASSLAPNRELVNEQFF
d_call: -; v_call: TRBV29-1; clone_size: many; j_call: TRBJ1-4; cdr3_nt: TGCAGCGTTTCCCCAAGTGTGGGTGAAAAACTGTTTTTT; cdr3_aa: CSVSPSVGEKLFF
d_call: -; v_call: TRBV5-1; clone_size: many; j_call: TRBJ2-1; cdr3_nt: TGCGCCAGCAGCTCTCGCGGTCGACCCGCCTTGAGGAATGAGCAGTTCTTC; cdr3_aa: CASSSRGRPALRNEQFF
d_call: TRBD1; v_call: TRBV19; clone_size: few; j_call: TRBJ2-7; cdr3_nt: TGTGCCAGTAGTATAGATCCAGGACAGGGGGCCGAGCAGTACTTC; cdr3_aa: CASSIDPGQGAEQYF
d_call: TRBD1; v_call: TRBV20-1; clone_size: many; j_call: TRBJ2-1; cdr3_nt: TGCAGTGCTTTACAGGGGCAGTCACTAAATGAGCAGTTCTTC; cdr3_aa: CSALQGQSLNEQFF